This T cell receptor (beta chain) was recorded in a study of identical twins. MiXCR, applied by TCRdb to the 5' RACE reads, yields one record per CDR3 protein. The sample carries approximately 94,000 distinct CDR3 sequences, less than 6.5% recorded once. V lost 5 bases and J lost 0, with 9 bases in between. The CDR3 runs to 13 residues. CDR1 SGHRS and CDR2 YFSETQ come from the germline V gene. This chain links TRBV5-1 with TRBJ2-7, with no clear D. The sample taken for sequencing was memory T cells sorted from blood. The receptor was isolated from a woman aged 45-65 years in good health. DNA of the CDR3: TGCGCCAGCAGTACAGTCCCCTCCTACGAGCAGTACTTC. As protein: CASSTVPSYEQYF. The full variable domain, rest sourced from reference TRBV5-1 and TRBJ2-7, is KAGVTQTPRYLIKTRGQQVTLSCSPISGHRSVSWYQQTPGQGLQFLFEYFSETQRNKGNFPGRFSGRQFSNSRSEMNVSTLELGDSALYLCASSTVPSYEQYFGPGTRLTVT.